The T cell receptor (beta chain) described here comes from a study of T cells in Graves' hyperthyroidism and ophthalmopathy. The V gene end was trimmed by 0 bases and the J gene end by 0 bases; junction bases not matched to a gene: 5. Germline CDR1 DFQATT, CDR2 SNEGSKA (reference sequence). This CDR3 is 15 amino acids long. This clonotype has at least ten counts. What it binds is not known. Amplification of TCR beta CDR3 regions used RNA as the template. The HTBI primer set drove a first-round RT-PCR of the TCR CDR3. TCRdb passed the multiplex PCR reads through MiXCR, listing each CDR3 protein once. The data contain about 590,000 distinct CDR3 sequences, around 14% of them singletons. The diagnoses drew upon clinical symptoms, serum thyroxine and TRAb, thyroid ultrasound and orbital computed tomography. General observations from the study: Ophthalmopathy, which appeared later, was predicted by the model a median around 6.9 months before onset.

This sequence was found in a woman under 40 with Graves' hyperthyroidism. Sequenced material: blood. J is TRBJ2-7 and V is TRBV20-1; 7 bases agree with TRBD1. CDR3 sequence reads: CSARDLDRPSYEQYF. The CDR3 nucleotides read TGCAGTGCTAGAGATCTGGACAGGCCCTCCTACGAGCAGTACTTC.